The sequence of this T cell receptor beta chain was determined in a study of blood T cells in healthy people across ages. The germline CDR1 and CDR2 sequences are SGHAT and FQNNGV. The CDR3 has 15 amino acids. A note on this clonotype: Its ends do not fully match the called genes, so a read error is possible.

A second 7 to 11 cycle PCR used barcoded and J-beta primers. Using its own MiXCR run on the 5' RACE reads, TCRdb lists one record per CDR3 protein. Of over 1,300,000 distinct CDR3 sequences listed, 45% to 70% are singletons. V gene TRBV11-2 combines with J gene TRBJ2-7, with D possibly called TRBD1 or TRBD2 (5 bases each). The tail of the sequence fits TRBJ2-5 better, so the J call may be wrong. The clonotype was recovered from a man aged 18-30 years in good health. The source material was blood. This CDR3 reads CASCLQGTEEETQYF. The CDR3, as DNA: TGCGCCAGCTGCCTCCAAGGGACCGAAGAAGAGACCCAGTACTTC.